This TCR beta chain stems from a study of shared T cell receptors in the human thymus. V gave up 5 bases and J gave up 7 bases, with 17 bases separating them. In germline, CDR1 is SGHAT, CDR2 FQNNGV. This CDR3 has 14 amino acids. Data came from immunoSEQ multiplex PCR; TCRdb stores just in-frame clones and leaves some out. The table has approximately 760,000 clones, 80% to 90% seen once; the top ten hold 0.0095% to 0.013%. These data also featured in a second study, about human thymus T cells. Per that study: Corrective surgery for congenital heart defects was being performed on the healthy Finnish infants who were the donors. In corrective heart surgery, resections were taken, and these provided the thymus tissue. It looked as if thymic and blood repertoires used V and J genes in a biased way. Related research described thymic repertoires that were highly overlapping among unrelated individuals.

The TCR was taken from a girl under two years old with a congenital heart defect. The genes are TRBV11-2 and TRBJ1-2; D perhaps matches TRBD1 (6 bases). The sample taken for sequencing was thymocytes. CDR3 DNA: TGTGCCAGCAGCCCCCATACAGGGCCCATTGGCTACACCTTC. Its translation is CASSPHTGPIGYTF.